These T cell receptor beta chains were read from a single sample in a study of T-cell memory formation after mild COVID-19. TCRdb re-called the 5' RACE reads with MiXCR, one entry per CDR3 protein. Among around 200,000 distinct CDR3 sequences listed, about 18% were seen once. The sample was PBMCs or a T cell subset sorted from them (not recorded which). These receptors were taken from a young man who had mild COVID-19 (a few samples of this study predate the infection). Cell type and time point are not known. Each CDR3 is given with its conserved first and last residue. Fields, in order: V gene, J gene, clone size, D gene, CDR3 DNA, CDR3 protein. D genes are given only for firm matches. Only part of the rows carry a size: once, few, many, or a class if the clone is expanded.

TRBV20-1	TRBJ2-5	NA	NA	TGCAGTGCTGGACGGGAGACCCAGTACTTC	CSAGRETQYF
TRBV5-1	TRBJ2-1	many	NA	TGCGCCAGCAGCTTGGACGGGTACCATGAGCAGTTCTTC	CASSLDGYHEQFF
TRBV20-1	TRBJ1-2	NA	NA	TGCAGTGCTAGCCAAGGACCGAAATATGGCTACACCTTC	CSASQGPKYGYTF
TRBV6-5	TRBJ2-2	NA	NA	TGTGCCAGCAGGGCCGGGCAAACCGGGGAGCTGTTTTTT	CASRAGQTGELFF
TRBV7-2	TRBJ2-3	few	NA	TGTGCCAGCAGCCCCAACCCCATGGATACGCAGTATTTT	CASSPNPMDTQYF
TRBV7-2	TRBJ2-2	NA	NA	TGTGCCAGCAGCTTAGGATTGGGCCCCGACGGCGGGGAGCTGTTTTTT	CASSLGLGPDGGELFF
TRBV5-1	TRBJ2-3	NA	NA	TGCGCCAGCAGCTTGGAAACAGGGTCAAGCACAGATACGCAGTATTTT	CASSLETGSSTDTQYF
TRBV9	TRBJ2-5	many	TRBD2	TGTGCCAGCAGCGTAGGGACTAGCGGGGGAGAGACCCAGTACTTC	CASSVGTSGGETQYF
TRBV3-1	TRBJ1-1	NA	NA	TGTGCCAGCAGCCAAGTATATGCCACTGAAGCTTTCTTT	CASSQVYATEAFF
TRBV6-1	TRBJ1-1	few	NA	TGTGCCAGCAGTCCTCCGCCCCCCAGGAGCACTGAAGCTTTCTTT	CASSPPPPRSTEAFF
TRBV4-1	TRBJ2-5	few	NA	TGCGCCAGCAGCCAGCAATATAGAGAGACCCAGTACTTC	CASSQQYRETQYF
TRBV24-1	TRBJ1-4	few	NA	TGTGTCACCAGACTACAGCTCAGGGAAAAACTGTTTTTT	CVTRLQLREKLFF
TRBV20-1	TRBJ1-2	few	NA	TGCAGTGCCACCGGGGGGGGAAGCCCATATGGCTACACCTTC	CSATGGGSPYGYTF